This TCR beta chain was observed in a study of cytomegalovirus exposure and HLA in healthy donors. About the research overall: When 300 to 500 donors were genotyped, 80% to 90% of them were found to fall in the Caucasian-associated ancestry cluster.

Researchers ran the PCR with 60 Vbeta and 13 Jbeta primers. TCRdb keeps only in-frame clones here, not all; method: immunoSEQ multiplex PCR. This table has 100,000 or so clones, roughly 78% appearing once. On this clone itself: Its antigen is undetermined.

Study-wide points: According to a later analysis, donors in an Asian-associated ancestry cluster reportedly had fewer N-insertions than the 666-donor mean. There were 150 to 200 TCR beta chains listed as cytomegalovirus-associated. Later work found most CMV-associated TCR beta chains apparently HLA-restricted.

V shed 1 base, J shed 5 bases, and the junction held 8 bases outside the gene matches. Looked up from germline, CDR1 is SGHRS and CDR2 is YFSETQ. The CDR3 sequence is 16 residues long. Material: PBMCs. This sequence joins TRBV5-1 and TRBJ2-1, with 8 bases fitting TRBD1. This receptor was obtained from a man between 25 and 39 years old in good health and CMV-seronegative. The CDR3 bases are TGCGCCAGCAGCTTGTCTGAGACAGGGGCTCACAATGAGCAGTTCTTC. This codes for CASSLSETGAHNEQFF.